This T cell receptor (beta chain) is from a study of cytomegalovirus exposure and HLA in healthy donors (dated by TCRdb to between 2016 and 2019). Broadly, across the study: According to a later analysis, one platform produced both the roughly 120 validation repertoires and the 730 or so repertoires of the first cohort. The aim of the study was to test whether cataloging public T cell receptors could identify signatures of past pathogen exposure. Along with the roughly 710-subject first cohort, a separate validation cohort of around 120 different subjects was used. To predict cytomegalovirus infection status, the study brought together high-throughput TCR immunosequencing, statistical association of individual TCRs with disease status, and machine learning. Study-wide findings and limitations: According to the authors, the approach could potentially be generalized to other disease states and immunological phenotypes. A total of some 180 TCR beta chains were listed by the study as associated with cytomegalovirus. A later analysis found that TCRs clustered in the first cohort also tended to co-occur in the roughly 120 validation repertoires, with approximately 95% of cluster scores above 0. A few of the identified cytomegalovirus-associated TCR beta chains were confirmed in vitro to be specific for cytomegalovirus antigens. Cytomegalovirus status was reported to be diagnosed by the classifier with high specificity and sensitivity in both the original and validation cohorts. Most TCR sequences were seen in very few donors, while some public TCRs were found in many individuals. The validation cohort had no HLA typing available for a later analysis, so co-occurrence within that cohort was assessed over all 110 or so repertoires.

Library preparation used the immunoSEQ multiplex PCR assay. The published analysis was carried out like this. To diagnose cytomegalovirus status from the catalog of TCR beta chain sequences, a statistical classification framework was built. TCRdb took over this immuneACCESS table, retaining in-frame rearrangements with V and J assigned. Such tables are incomplete; in checked studies, under half of the missing clones stem from an unresolved V gene, and the remainder is unexplained. V and J calls and clone size are copied from that table; D and trimming were computed from the DNA. Counted in this sample were about 250,000 clones; less than 90% of them appeared once. 12% of the sample comes from the top ten. Including the terminal cysteine and phenylalanine, the CDR3 comprises 17 residues. This entry keeps only the CDR3 DNA: 51 bases, framed from base 1. The germline V end is reduced by 5 bases and the J end by 0 bases; junction bases left unmatched: 7. CDR1 and CDR2 are read off the germline V gene as SGHVS and FQNEAQ.

Donors formed part of the validation cohort, which comprised over a hundred subjects and was distinct from the first cohort of 550 to 850 subjects. On this clone: The antigen this receptor binds is unknown. There are no base qualities to consult, and no much larger clone falls within one base.

This TCR came from a young man in good health and CMV-seropositive. The source material was PBMCs. The chain employs TRBV7-8 and TRBJ2-6, with TRBD2 matching 7 junction bases. CDR3 sequence: CASSPPSGDSGANVLTF. The DNA sequence is as follows: TGTGCCAGCAGCCCTCCTAGCGGAGACTCTGGGGCCAACGTCCTGACTTTC.